This T cell receptor (beta chain) was profiled in a study of cytomegalovirus exposure and HLA in healthy donors. The germline V gene has CDR1 SNHLY and CDR2 FYNNEI. CDR3 size: 15 residues. Trimming took off 7 bases at V and 6 bases at J, with 19 bases between the two ends. This PCR relied on a set of 60 Vbeta primers and 13 Jbeta primers. Measured with immunoSEQ multiplex PCR; TCRdb has only the in-frame clones, and not every one. This table has about 120,000 clones, about 75% appearing once. Material: PBMCs. The chain links TRBV2 to TRBJ2-1, with TRBD1 as a possible D gene (7 bases). The sequence was collected from a man in his sixties in good health and CMV-seropositive. As DNA, the CDR3 is TGTGCCAGCAAGTTATCCAGGGGGGCGGTCAATGAGCAGTTCTTC. This codes for CASKLSRGAVNEQFF.